A selection of T cell receptor beta chains follows, all from one sample in a study of T cell clones after liver transplantation. Produced via immunoSEQ multiplex PCR; TCRdb's table is partial and in-frame only. The sample carries 93,000 or so clones, approximately 79% recorded once. The sample in question was CD4+ T cells from blood, obtained approximately 43 months after liver transplant. All receptors derive from a human patient who received a liver transplant. A share of the T cells may be of graft donor origin. CDR3s include the opening cysteine and the closing phenylalanine or tryptophan. The D gene is left open where the match is weak. A row's size may be missing; if present it is once, few, many or a size class.

TRBV9	15	-	TRBJ2-2	-	CASSVDAGSTGELFF	TGTGCCAGCAGCGTAGATGCAGGAAGCACCGGGGAGCTGTTTTTT
TRBV28	15	-	TRBJ2-2	once	CASSPFVTNTGELFF	TGTGCCAGCAGTCCCTTTGTGACGAACACCGGGGAGCTGTTTTTT
TRBV29-1	15	TRBD1	TRBJ2-1	-	CSVVGGVSVISEQFF	TGCAGCGTTGTAGGGGGCGTATCGGTGATTAGTGAGCAGTTCTTC
TRBV11-1	11	TRBD1	TRBJ1-1	-	CASSDRVVAFF	TGTGCCAGCAGCGACAGGGTCGTCGCTTTCTTT
TRBV2	11	-	TRBJ1-2	-	CASSAGFGYTF	TGTGCCAGCAGTGCGGGGTTTGGTTACACCTTC
TRBV28	11	-	TRBJ1-5	-	CASSLHQPQHF	TGTGCCAGCAGTTTGCATCAGCCCCAGCATTTT
TRBV4-3	15	-	TRBJ1-2	-	CASSQDHISNYGYTF	TGCGCCAGCAGCCAAGATCATATAAGTAACTATGGCTACACCTTC
TRBV25-1	14	TRBD2	TRBJ2-5	-	CASSESGRGETQYF	TGTGCCAGCAGTGAGAGCGGGAGGGGCGAGACCCAGTACTTC
TRBV10-1	16	TRBD2	TRBJ2-3	-	CASSALAGSPTDTQYF	TGCGCCAGCAGTGCGTTAGCGGGAAGCCCCACAGATACGCAGTATTTT
TRBV19	15	-	TRBJ2-2	-	CASSVGPTGPGELFF	TGTGCCAGTAGTGTGGGACCGACCGGCCCCGGGGAGCTGTTTTTT
TRBV25-1	15	TRBD2	TRBJ2-1	-	CARGGLAGGNNEQFF	TGTGCCAGAGGCGGACTAGCGGGGGGTAACAATGAGCAGTTCTTC
TRBV7-2	15	-	TRBJ2-7	-	CASRLNPTDYYEQYF	TGTGCCAGCAGATTAAACCCGACCGACTACTACGAGCAGTACTTC
TRBV4-3	16	-	TRBJ2-2	-	CASSQEARGGTGELFF	TGCGCCAGCAGCCAAGAAGCCAGGGGAGGCACCGGGGAGCTGTTTTTT
TRBV18	17	TRBD2	TRBJ2-2	few	CASSPPSASGAHGELFF	TGTGCCAGCTCACCCCCCTCGGCTAGCGGGGCCCACGGGGAGCTGTTTTTT
TRBV7-3	15	TRBD2	TRBJ2-3	few	CASSPVAGRTDTQYF	TGTGCCAGCAGCCCAGTAGCGGGGCGCACAGATACGCAGTATTTT
TRBV18	17	TRBD2	TRBJ2-2	-	CASSPRASGSNTGELFF	TGTGCCAGCTCACCAAGGGCTAGCGGGTCGAACACCGGGGAGCTGTTTTTT
TRBV19	14	-	TRBJ1-3	-	CASSTGRSGNTIYF	TGTGCCAGTAGTACGGGACGGTCTGGAAACACCATATATTTT
TRBV7-2	14	TRBD1	TRBJ1-6	-	CASRPGTAYSPLHF	TGTGCCAGCAGACCCGGGACAGCCTATTCACCCCTCCACTTT
TRBV2	12	-	TRBJ1-5	-	CASSDPPAPQHF	TGTGCCAGCAGTGACCCCCCTGCGCCCCAGCATTTT
TRBV19	14	-	TRBJ2-5	-	CASSTGSSSRTQYF	TGTGCCAGTAGTACAGGTTCTAGCTCGCGGACCCAGTACTTC
TRBV14	15	TRBD1	TRBJ1-1	once	CASSLTRQGKVEAFF	TGTGCCAGCAGCCTTACAAGACAGGGGAAGGTTGAAGCTTTCTTT
TRBV14	15	-	TRBJ2-5	-	CASSSQASFQETQYF	TGTGCCAGCAGCTCCCAGGCCTCCTTCCAAGAGACCCAGTACTTC
TRBV4-3	12	-	TRBJ1-2	-	CASSQRNYGYTF	TGCGCCAGCAGCCAAAGGAACTATGGCTACACCTTC
TRBV14	16	-	TRBJ1-1	-	CASSPPSGTLNTEAFF	TGTGCCAGCAGCCCTCCCAGCGGGACTCTGAACACTGAAGCTTTCTTT
TRBV15	14	-	TRBJ2-1	-	CATSRDFVGTEQFF	TGTGCCACCAGCAGAGATTTCGTCGGAACTGAGCAGTTCTTC
TRBV30	15	-	TRBJ2-7	-	CAWSGGSGISYEQYF	TGTGCCTGGAGCGGGGGTAGCGGCATCTCCTACGAGCAGTACTTC
TRBV14	14	-	TRBJ1-1	-	CASSQVQLNTEAFF	TGTGCCAGCAGCCAAGTACAATTGAACACTGAAGCTTTCTTT
TRBV29-1	14	-	TRBJ2-5	-	CSVSRDHPSGTQYF	TGCAGCGTCAGCCGGGACCACCCCTCCGGGACCCAGTACTTC
TRBV9	14	TRBD1	TRBJ2-3	-	CASSVGTGTDTQYF	TGTGCCAGCAGCGTTGGGACAGGGACAGATACGCAGTATTTT
TRBV6-1	15	-	TRBJ1-1	-	CASSARGTMGTEAFF	TGTGCCAGCTCAGCTAGGGGTACGATGGGCACTGAAGCTTTCTTT
TRBV18	16	-	TRBJ2-1	-	CASSPLTSITYNEQFF	TGTGCCAGCTCACCCCTTACTAGTATCACCTACAATGAGCAGTTCTTC
TRBV19	14	-	TRBJ1-5	few	CASNMWGGNQPQHF	TGTGCCAGTAACATGTGGGGAGGCAATCAGCCCCAGCATTTT
TRBV18	13	-	TRBJ2-5	-	CASSPREKETQYF	TGTGCCAGCTCACCAAGGGAAAAAGAGACCCAGTACTTC
TRBV5-4	15	TRBD2	TRBJ2-5	once	CASSFGGRAEETQYF	TGTGCCAGCAGCTTTGGGGGGAGGGCCGAGGAGACCCAGTACTTC
TRBV11-2	13	-	TRBJ2-7	-	CASDIAPGTAPYF	TGTGCCAGCGATATCGCTCCAGGGACGGCTCCCTACTTC
TRBV30	14	TRBD1	TRBJ1-2	-	CAWKITGGAYGYTF	TGTGCCTGGAAAATTACAGGGGGCGCCTATGGCTACACCTTC
TRBV11-3	14	-	TRBJ2-7	-	CASSLGQGSDEQYF	TGTGCCAGCAGCTTAGGGCAGGGAAGTGACGAGCAGTACTTC
TRBV5-1	16	-	TRBJ2-5	-	CASAGGHEATGETQYF	TGCGCCAGCGCCGGGGGGCATGAGGCCACGGGGGAGACCCAGTACTTC
TRBV7-2	17	-	TRBJ2-2	-	CASSPRPGQGLSGELFF	TGTGCCAGCAGCCCGCGGCCGGGACAAGGACTTTCCGGGGAGCTGTTTTTT
TRBV27	15	-	TRBJ1-2	-	CASSQYPTVFPGYTF	TGTGCCAGCAGTCAATACCCTACAGTTTTCCCCGGCTACACCTTC
TRBV27	13	TRBD1	TRBJ1-2	-	CASRRGTGISYTF	TGTGCCAGCAGAAGGGGGACAGGTATATCGTACACCTTC
TRBV27	15	-	TRBJ2-3	-	CASSLNSGIADTQYF	TGTGCCAGCAGTTTAAATTCAGGGATCGCAGATACGCAGTATTTT
TRBV28	14	-	TRBJ2-1	-	CASSLVPAHNEQFF	TGTGCCAGCAGTTTAGTGCCAGCCCACAATGAGCAGTTCTTC
TRBV5-1	16	-	TRBJ1-1	-	CASSPRGLRENTEAFF	TGCGCCAGCAGCCCCCGGGGCCTCCGGGAGAACACTGAAGCTTTCTTT
TRBV7-3	14	-	TRBJ2-7	-	CASSQDGPWGEQYF	TGTGCCAGCAGTCAAGACGGCCCCTGGGGAGAGCAGTACTTC
TRBV30	13	-	TRBJ2-7	medium-sized	CAWRSRGRSEQYF	TGTGCCTGGAGGTCCAGGGGCCGGAGCGAGCAGTACTTC
TRBV6-1	15	-	TRBJ2-7	once	CASSVTGTDLYEQYF	TGTGCCAGCAGTGTTACCGGGACCGACCTCTACGAGCAGTACTTC
TRBV6-6	14	TRBD1	TRBJ2-7	-	CASSDGQDTYEQYF	TGTGCCAGCAGTGATGGACAGGACACCTACGAGCAGTACTTC
TRBV5-8	14	-	TRBJ1-1	-	CASSLGPGSTEAFF	TGTGCCAGCAGCTTGGGACCAGGGAGCACTGAAGCTTTCTTT
TRBV4-3	16	-	TRBJ1-4	-	CASSSQGSTTNEKLFF	TGCGCCAGCAGCTCACAGGGTAGTACAACTAATGAAAAACTGTTTTTT
TRBV5-1	16	TRBD2	TRBJ2-5	-	CASSPYGTSGPETQYF	TGCGCCAGCAGCCCCTACGGAACTAGCGGCCCAGAGACCCAGTACTTC
TRBV14	16	-	TRBJ1-1	once	CASNLLTGPKNTEAFF	TGTGCCAGCAACCTATTGACAGGCCCCAAGAACACTGAAGCTTTCTTT
TRBV5-8	13	-	TRBJ1-5	-	CASSFEGLQPQHF	TGTGCCAGCAGCTTTGAGGGGCTTCAGCCCCAGCATTTT
TRBV19	14	-	TRBJ1-3	-	CASSIPDLGNTIYF	TGTGCCAGTAGTATTCCGGACCTCGGAAACACCATATATTTT
TRBV28	14	TRBD1	TRBJ2-7	-	CASSLGTGAYEQYF	TGTGCCAGCAGTTTAGGGACAGGGGCCTACGAGCAGTACTTC
TRBV29-1	14	-	TRBJ1-2	-	CSVDRARSNYGYTF	TGCAGCGTTGATCGTGCCAGGTCTAACTATGGCTACACCTTC